This T cell receptor (beta chain) was captured in a study of cytomegalovirus exposure and HLA in healthy donors. Study results and caveats: The study designated fewer than 200 TCR beta chains cytomegalovirus-associated. Some highly shared sequence variants likely arose as a pipeline artifact.

Trimming cost V 4 bases and J 2 bases; bases outside gene matches: 6. Germline V CDR1 and CDR2: SGDLS, YYNGEE. CDR3 length equals 17 residues. This PCR relied on a set of 60 Vbeta primers and 13 Jbeta primers. The data were produced by immunoSEQ multiplex PCR, yet TCRdb's version contains in-frame clones alone and is incomplete. This sample has about 130,000 clones, with about 77% found just once. In regard to this clone: Antigen: not known.

Sample: PBMCs. V gene TRBV9 combines with J gene TRBJ2-1, with 13 bases identical to TRBD2. The receptor was isolated from a man aged 50 to 60 in good health and CMV-seronegative. The CDR3 spells CASSPGLAGLAYNEQFF. The CDR3 nucleotides read TGTGCCAGCAGCCCGGGACTAGCGGGATTGGCCTACAATGAGCAGTTCTTC.